Below are 8 T cell receptor beta chains sequenced from a single sample in a study of blood T cell repertoires in COVID-19. The data were produced by immunoSEQ multiplex PCR, yet TCRdb's version contains in-frame clones alone and is incomplete. The sample shows approximately 87,000 clones, more than 85% of them seen only once. The sequencing sample was made of peripheral blood. The receptors were sampled from a man aged 65-85 years with active or convalescent COVID-19.

The chain is built from TRBV10-3 and TRBJ1-3; 9 bases are shared with TRBD1. The J segment lost 1 base and the V segment lost 3 bases, leaving 1 base of the junction unmatched. Germline loops: CDR1 ENHRY, CDR2 SYGVKD. The length of the CDR3 is 15 residues. The CDR3 sequence: CAISDGTGSGNTIYF. CDR3 sequence (DNA): TGTGCCATCAGTGACGGGACAGGGTCTGGAAACACCATATATTTT.

This chain links TRBV2 with TRBJ1-2, with TRBD1 matching over 7 bases. The CDR3 runs 12 residues. The junction had 5 bases not matched to a gene; V was cut back by 6 bases and J by 7 bases. Germline CDR1 and CDR2: SNHLY and FYNNEI. The CDR3 DNA reads TGTGCCAGCAGCTACAGGGGTTCTGGCTACACCTTC. Protein product: CASSYRGSGYTF.

The V call is TRBV5-1, the J call TRBJ2-5; 7 bases match TRBD2. CDR1 is SGHRS and CDR2 is YFSETQ in the germline V gene. V dropped 0 bases and J dropped 2; count of bases not matched to a gene: 1. This CDR3 has 14 amino acids. The DNA of the CDR3 is TGCGCCAGCAGCTTGGTGGGGGGGCAAGAGACCCAGTACTTC. Translation gives CASSLVGGQETQYF.

The rearrangement uses TRBV5-1 and TRBJ2-2, with D possibly TRBD1 on 7 matching bases. Per the germline V gene, CDR1 is SGHRS and CDR2 is YFSETQ. The CDR3 contains 15 residues. Trimming stripped 4 bases from V and 4 bases from J, with 14 bases between. The CDR3 bases are TGCGCCAGCAGCGAATCCCAGGGGGGCACCGGGGAGCTGTTTTTT. Translating gives CASSESQGGTGELFF.

The chain's CDR3 is CASSSGNVEQFF. The CDR3 nucleotides are TGTGCCAGCAGCTCCGGGAACGTTGAGCAGTTCTTC. The chain links TRBV5-4 to TRBJ2-1, with TRBD2 as a possible D gene (5 bases). Trimming took off 3 bases at V and 9 bases at J, with 10 bases between the two ends. CDR3 length: 12 amino acids. Germline CDR1 and CDR2: SGHNT and YYREEE (reference sequence). The full variable domain, rest sourced from reference TRBV5-4 and TRBJ2-1, is ETGVTQSPTHLIKTRGQQVTLRCSSQSGHNTVSWYQQALGQGPQFIFQYYREEENGRGNFPPRFSGLQFPNYSSELNVNALELDDSALYLCASSSGNVEQFFGPGTRLTVL.

V is TRBV7-9 and J is TRBJ1-2, with D maybe TRBD1 (5 bases). The CDR3 runs to 14 residues. Trimming left V 2 bases short and J 4 bases short, with 11 bases between. CDR1 and CDR2 (germline): SEHNR, FQNEAQ (reference sequence). The CDR3 here is CASSLLGLGYGYTF. DNA of the CDR3: TGTGCCAGCAGCTTATTGGGGCTCGGCTATGGCTACACCTTC. The complete variable domain, with remaining parts taken from reference TRBV7-9 and TRBJ1-2, reads DTGVSQNPRHKITKRGQNVTFRCDPISEHNRLYWYRQTLGQGPEFLTYFQNEAQLEKSRLLSDRFSAERPKGSFSTLEIQRTEQGDSAMYLCASSLLGLGYGYTFGSGTRLTVV.

The chain has TRBV5-1 and TRBJ2-7; D ambiguous. Germline CDR1 reads SGHRS; CDR2 reads YFSETQ. V shed 1 base and J shed 0 bases, with 11 bases lying between them. This CDR3 has 15 residues. CDR3 region: CASSLSVSGSYEQYF. In nucleotides, the CDR3 is TGCGCCAGCAGCTTGTCCGTGAGTGGCTCCTACGAGCAGTACTTC.

V and J are TRBV28 and TRBJ1-1; D call uncertain. This CDR3 spans 13 amino acids. The germline V and J ends were trimmed by 10 bases and 0 bases, with 12 bases remaining between them. The germline V gene encodes CDR1 MDHEN and CDR2 SYDVKM. The CDR3 region has the DNA TGTGCCACCGAAGACACCTTGAACACTGAAGCTTTCTTT. Its protein product is CATEDTLNTEAFF.